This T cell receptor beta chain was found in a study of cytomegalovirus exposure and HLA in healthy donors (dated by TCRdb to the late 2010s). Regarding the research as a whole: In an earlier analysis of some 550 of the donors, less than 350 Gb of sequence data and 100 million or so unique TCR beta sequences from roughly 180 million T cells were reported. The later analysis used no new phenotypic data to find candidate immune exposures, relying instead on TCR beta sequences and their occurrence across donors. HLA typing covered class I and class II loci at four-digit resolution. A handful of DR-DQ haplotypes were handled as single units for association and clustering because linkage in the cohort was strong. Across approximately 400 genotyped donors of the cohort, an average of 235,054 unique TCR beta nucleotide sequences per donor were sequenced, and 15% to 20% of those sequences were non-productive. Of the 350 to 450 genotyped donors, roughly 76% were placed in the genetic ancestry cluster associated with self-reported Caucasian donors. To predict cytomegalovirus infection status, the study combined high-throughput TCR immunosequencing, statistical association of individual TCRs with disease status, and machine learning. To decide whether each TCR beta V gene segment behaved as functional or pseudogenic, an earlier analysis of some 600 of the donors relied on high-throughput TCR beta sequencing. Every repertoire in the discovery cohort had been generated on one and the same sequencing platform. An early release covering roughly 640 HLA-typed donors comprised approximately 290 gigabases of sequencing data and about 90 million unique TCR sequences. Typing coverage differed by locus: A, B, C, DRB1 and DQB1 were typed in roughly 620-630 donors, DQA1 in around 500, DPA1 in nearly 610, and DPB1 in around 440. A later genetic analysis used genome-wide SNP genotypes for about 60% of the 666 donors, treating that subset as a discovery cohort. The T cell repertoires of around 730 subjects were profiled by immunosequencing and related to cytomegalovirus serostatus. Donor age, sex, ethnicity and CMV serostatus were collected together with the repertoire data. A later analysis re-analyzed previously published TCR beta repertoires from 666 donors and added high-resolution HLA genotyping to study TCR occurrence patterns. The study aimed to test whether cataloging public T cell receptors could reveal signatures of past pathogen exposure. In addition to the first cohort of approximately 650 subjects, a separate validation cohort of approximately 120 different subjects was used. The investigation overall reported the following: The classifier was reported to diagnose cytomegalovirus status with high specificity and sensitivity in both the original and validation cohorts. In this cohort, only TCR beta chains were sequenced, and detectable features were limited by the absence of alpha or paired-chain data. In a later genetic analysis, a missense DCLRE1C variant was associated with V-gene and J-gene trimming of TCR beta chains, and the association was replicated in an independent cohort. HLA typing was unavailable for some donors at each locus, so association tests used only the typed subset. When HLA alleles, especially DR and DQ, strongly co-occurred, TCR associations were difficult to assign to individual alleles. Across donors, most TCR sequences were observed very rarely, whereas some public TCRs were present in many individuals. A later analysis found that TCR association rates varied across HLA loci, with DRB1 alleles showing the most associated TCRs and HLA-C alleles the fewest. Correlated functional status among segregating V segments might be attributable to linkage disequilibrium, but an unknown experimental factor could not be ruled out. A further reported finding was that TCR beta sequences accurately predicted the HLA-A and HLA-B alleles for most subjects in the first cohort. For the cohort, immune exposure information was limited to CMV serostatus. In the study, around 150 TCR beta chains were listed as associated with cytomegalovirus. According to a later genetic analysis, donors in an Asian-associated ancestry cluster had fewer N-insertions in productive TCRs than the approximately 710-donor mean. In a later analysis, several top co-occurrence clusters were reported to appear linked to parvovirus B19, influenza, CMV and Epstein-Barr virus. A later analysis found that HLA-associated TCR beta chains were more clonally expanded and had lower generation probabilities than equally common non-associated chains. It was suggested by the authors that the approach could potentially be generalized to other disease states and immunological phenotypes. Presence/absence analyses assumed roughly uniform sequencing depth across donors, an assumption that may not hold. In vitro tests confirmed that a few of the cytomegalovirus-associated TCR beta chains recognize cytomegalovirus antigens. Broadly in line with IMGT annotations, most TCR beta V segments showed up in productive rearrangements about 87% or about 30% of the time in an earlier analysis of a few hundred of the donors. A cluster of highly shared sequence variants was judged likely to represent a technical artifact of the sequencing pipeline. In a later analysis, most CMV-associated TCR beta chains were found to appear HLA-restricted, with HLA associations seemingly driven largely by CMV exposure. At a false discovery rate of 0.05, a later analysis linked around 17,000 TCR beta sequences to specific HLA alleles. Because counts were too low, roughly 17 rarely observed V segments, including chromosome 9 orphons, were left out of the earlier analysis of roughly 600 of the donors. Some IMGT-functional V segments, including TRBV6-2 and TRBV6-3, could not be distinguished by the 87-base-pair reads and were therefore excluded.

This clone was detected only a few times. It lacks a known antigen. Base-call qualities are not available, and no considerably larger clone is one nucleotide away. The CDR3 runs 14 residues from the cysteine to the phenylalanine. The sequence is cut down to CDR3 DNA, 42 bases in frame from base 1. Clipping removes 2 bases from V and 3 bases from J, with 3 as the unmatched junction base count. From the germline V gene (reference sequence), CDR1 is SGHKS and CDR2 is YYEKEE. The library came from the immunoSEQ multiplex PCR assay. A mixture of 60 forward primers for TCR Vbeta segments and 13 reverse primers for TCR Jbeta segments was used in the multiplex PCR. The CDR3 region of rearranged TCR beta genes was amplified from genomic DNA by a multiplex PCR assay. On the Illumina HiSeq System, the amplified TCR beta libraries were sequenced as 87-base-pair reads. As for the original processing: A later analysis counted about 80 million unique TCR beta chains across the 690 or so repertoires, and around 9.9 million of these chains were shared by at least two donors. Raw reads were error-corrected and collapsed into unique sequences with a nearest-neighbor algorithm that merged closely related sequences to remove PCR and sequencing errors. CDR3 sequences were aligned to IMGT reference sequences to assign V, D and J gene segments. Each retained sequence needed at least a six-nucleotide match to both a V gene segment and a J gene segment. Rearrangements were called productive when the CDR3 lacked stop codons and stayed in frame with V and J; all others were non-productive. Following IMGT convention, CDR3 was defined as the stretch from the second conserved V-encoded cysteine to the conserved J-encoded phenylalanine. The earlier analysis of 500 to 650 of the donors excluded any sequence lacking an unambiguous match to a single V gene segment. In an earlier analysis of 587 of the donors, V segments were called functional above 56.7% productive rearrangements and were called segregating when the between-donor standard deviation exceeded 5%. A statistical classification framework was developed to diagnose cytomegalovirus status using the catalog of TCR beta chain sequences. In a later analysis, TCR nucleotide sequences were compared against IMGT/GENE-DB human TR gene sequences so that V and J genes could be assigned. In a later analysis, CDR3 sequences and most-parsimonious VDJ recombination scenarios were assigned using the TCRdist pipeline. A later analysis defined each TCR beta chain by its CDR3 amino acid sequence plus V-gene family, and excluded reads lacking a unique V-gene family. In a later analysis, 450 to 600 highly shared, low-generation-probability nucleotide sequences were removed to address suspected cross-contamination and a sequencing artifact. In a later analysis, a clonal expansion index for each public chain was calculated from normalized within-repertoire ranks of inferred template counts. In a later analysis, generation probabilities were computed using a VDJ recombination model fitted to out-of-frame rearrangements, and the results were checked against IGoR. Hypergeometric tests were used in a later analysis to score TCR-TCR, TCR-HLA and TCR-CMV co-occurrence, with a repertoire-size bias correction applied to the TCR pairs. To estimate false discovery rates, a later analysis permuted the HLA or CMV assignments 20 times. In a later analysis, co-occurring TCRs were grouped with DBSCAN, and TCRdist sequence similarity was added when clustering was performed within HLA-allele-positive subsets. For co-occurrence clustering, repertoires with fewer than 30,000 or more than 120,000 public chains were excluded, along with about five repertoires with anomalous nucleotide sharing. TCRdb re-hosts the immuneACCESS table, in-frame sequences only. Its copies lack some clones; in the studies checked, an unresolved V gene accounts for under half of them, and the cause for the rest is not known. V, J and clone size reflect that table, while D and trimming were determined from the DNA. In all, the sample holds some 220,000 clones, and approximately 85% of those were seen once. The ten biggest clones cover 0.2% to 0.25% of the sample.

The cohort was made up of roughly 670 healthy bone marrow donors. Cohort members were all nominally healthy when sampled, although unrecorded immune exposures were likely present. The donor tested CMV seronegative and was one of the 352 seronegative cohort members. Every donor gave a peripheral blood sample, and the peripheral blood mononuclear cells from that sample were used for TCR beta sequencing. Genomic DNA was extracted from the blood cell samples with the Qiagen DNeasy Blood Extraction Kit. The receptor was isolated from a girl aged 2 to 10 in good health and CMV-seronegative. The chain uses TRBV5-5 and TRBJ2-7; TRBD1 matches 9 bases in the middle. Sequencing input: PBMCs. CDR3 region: CASSLWTGDYEQYF. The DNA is TGTGCCAGCAGCTTATGGACAGGGGACTACGAGCAGTACTTC.